This T cell receptor (beta chain) was found in a study of shared clonotypes between healthy human individuals. On this clone itself: What it binds is unknown.

As originally analysed: Because ImmunoSEQ provided only junction sequences with no quality scores, the filtering differed. Produced via immunoSEQ multiplex PCR; TCRdb's table is partial and in-frame only. V and J calls and clone size are as listed in that table; D and trimming were resolved from the DNA. The sample has about 580,000 clones, 95% to 98% seen once. The germline V and J ends were trimmed by 0 bases and 2 bases, with 15 bases remaining between them. CDR3 size: 16 residues. From germline, CDR1 is SGHRS and CDR2 YFSETQ. Naive CD8 cells, CD45RO-negative and positively selected for CCR7, excluded terminally differentiated effector memory CD45RA+ cells. Study results and limitations: Generation probabilities of non-shared clonotypes were lower (relative to those shared by all four donors).

The receptor was isolated from a man in his thirties or forties in good health. The gene calls are TRBV5-1 and TRBJ2-7; no firm D call. The specimen was naive CD8+ T cells sorted from blood. Written as DNA, the CDR3 is TGCGCCAGCAGCTTGGCCATGGGAACCGCGACCTACGAGCAGTACTTC. It translates to CASSLAMGTATYEQYF.